This TCR beta chain originates from a study of blood T cell repertoires in COVID-19 (dated by TCRdb to the early 2020s). Turning to the overall study: Collaborator samples came from the United States, Italy and Spain and covered acute and convalescent phases of COVID-19. The material from the prospective study consisted of cDNA or gDNA derived from T cells, B-cell-depleted T cells, or PBMCs. Deeply sampled blood TCRbeta repertoires from subjects exposed to, actively infected with, or recovered from COVID-19 were included in the dataset. A freely available public database, intended as a resource for researchers studying the immune response to SARS-CoV-2, is where the repertoires were released. Samples were obtained from the ongoing ImmuneRACE study (first 160 participants) and from about 1,300 subjects provided by 6 global collaborators. Nearly every sample came with metadata listing a de-identified subject ID, COVID-19 status, age in years and sex. Where available, HLA class I and class II types were obtained from metadata supplied by the sample provider rather than from assay-based typing. The full study reports these points: Clinical and demographic metadata were provided uncurated, with the amount varying by source and participant.

A second Seattle source provided samples from volunteer blood donors who had recovered from COVID-19. The collaborating institutions used their own protocols to collect whole blood in K2EDTA tubes. Collaborator samples were shipped for TCRbeta analysis as frozen whole blood, isolated PBMCs, or DNA extracted from either sample type. In the germline V gene, CDR1 corresponds to KGHDR and CDR2 to SFDVKD. The CDR3 covers 13 residues, taking in both the cysteine and the phenylalanine. This entry keeps only the CDR3 DNA: 39 bases, framed from base 1. Trimming takes 12 bases off V and 2 bases off J; junction bases not matched to a gene: 7. For this clone: Its cognate antigen has yet to be identified. No base qualities exist here, and no much larger clone lies one base off it.

TCRbeta CDR3 regions were amplified from genomic DNA using the immunoSEQ Assay, a bias-controlled multiplex PCR. On the study's bioinformatics: The number of nucleated cells in each sample was estimated by amplification of reference gene primers within the assay. To quantify the absolute abundance of each unique TCRbeta CDR3 rearrangement, sequence reads were collapsed and filtered. For each sample, productive Simpson clonality was calculated by taking the square root of Simpson's diversity index across productive rearrangements. TCRdb limited this immuneACCESS table to in-frame rearrangements with V and J called. A share of clones is missing; checked studies link under half to unresolved V genes, and the rest is unexplained. The DNA was the basis for D and trimming; V, J and clone size are from that table. The sample profile shows about 200,000 clones; 75% to 90% of them were found once. 5.5% to 6.5% of the sample is held by the ten biggest clonotypes.

The sequence links TRBV24-1 to TRBJ2-5; 8 of the junction bases match TRBD2. Sequencing was carried out using peripheral blood. The receptor was derived from a man aged 55 to 70 who had recovered from COVID-19. The CDR3 region reads CASGASGQETQYF. In nucleotide form, the sequence is TGTGCCTCCGGGGCTAGCGGGCAAGAGACCCAGTACTTC.